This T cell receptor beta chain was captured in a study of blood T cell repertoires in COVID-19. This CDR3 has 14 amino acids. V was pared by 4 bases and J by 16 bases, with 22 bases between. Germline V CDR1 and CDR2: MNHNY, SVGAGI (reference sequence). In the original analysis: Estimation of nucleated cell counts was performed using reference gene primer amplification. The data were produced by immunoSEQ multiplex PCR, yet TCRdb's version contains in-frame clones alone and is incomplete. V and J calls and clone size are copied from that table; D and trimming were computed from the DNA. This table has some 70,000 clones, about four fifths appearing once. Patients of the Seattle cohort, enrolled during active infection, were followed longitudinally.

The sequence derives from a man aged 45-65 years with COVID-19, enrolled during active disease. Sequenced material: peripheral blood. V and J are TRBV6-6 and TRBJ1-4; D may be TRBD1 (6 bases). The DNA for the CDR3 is TGTGCCAGCAGTTCCGCCCCCCCCCGGGACATTCAGTTTTTT. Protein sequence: CASSSAPPRDIQFF.